This is a list of T cell receptor beta chains from one sample in a study of shared clonotypes between healthy human individuals. Using immunoSEQ multiplex PCR, the repertoire was profiled, and TCRdb retains in-frame clones only, with some absent. Altogether over 2 million clones are present, less than 95% being singletons, with the ten largest covering 0.85% to 1.2%. Source material: naive CD8+ T cells sorted from blood. All receptors come from a young man in good health. Each CDR3 is given with its conserved first and last residue. Each record gives: J gene, D gene, clone size, V gene, CDR3 DNA, CDR3 protein. The D gene is left open where the match is weak. Some rows mark clone size as missing; the rest say once, few, many or name a class of expanded clone.

j_gene: TRBJ2-2; d_gene: TRBD1; abundance: NA; v_gene: TRBV7-9; CDR3nt: TGTGCGAACAGGGGAAAGACCGGGGAGCTGTTTTTT; CDR3aa: CANRGKTGELFF
j_gene: TRBJ1-1; d_gene: NA; abundance: NA; v_gene: TRBV5-6; CDR3nt: TGTGCCAGCAGCTTCTCTGGTCGGCTCAACACTGAAGCTTTCTTT; CDR3aa: CASSFSGRLNTEAFF
j_gene: TRBJ1-5; d_gene: NA; abundance: NA; v_gene: TRBV27; CDR3nt: TGTGCCAGCAAATTCGGGGGGGCGGGACAGCCCCAGCATTTT; CDR3aa: CASKFGGAGQPQHF
j_gene: TRBJ2-3; d_gene: NA; abundance: NA; v_gene: TRBV5-3; CDR3nt: TGTGCCAGAAGCTTGAGTGGGAGTAACACAGATACGCAGTATTTT; CDR3aa: CARSLSGSNTDTQYF
j_gene: TRBJ2-7; d_gene: NA; abundance: NA; v_gene: TRBV19; CDR3nt: TGTGCCAGTAGTATACAGGGTGGGTCCTACGAGCAGTACTTC; CDR3aa: CASSIQGGSYEQYF
j_gene: TRBJ1-1; d_gene: NA; abundance: NA; v_gene: TRBV5-4; CDR3nt: TGTGCCAGCAGCAGGACAGCAGGGAACACTGAAGCTTTCTTT; CDR3aa: CASSRTAGNTEAFF
j_gene: TRBJ2-5; d_gene: NA; abundance: NA; v_gene: TRBV13; CDR3nt: TGTGCCAGCAGCTTACAACACCAAGAGACCCAGTACTTC; CDR3aa: CASSLQHQETQYF
j_gene: TRBJ1-1; d_gene: TRBD1; abundance: NA; v_gene: TRBV28; CDR3nt: TGTGCCAGCAGTTCAACAGGGGAGGGGCAGAACACTGAAGCTTTCTTT; CDR3aa: CASSSTGEGQNTEAFF
j_gene: TRBJ2-7; d_gene: NA; abundance: NA; v_gene: TRBV4-1; CDR3nt: TGCGCCAGCAGCCCGGTGCTGTTGGTGTCCGAGCAGTACTTC; CDR3aa: CASSPVLLVSEQYF
j_gene: TRBJ2-1; d_gene: NA; abundance: NA; v_gene: TRBV2; CDR3nt: TGTGCCAGTGGGGGAATGAGCTCCTACAATGAGCAGTTCTTC; CDR3aa: CASGGMSSYNEQFF
j_gene: TRBJ2-1; d_gene: NA; abundance: NA; v_gene: TRBV2; CDR3nt: TGTGCCAGCAGTGATTCGCTAGCGAACCACAATGAGCAGTTCTTC; CDR3aa: CASSDSLANHNEQFF
j_gene: TRBJ1-2; d_gene: NA; abundance: NA; v_gene: TRBV4-1; CDR3nt: TGCGCCAGCAGCCAAGAAACAGGAGCTAACTATGGCTACACCTTC; CDR3aa: CASSQETGANYGYTF
j_gene: TRBJ1-2; d_gene: TRBD1; abundance: NA; v_gene: TRBV2; CDR3nt: TGTGCCAGCAGCCCCCCGGACAGGGAGTACTATGGCTACACCTTC; CDR3aa: CASSPPDREYYGYTF
j_gene: TRBJ2-7; d_gene: NA; abundance: NA; v_gene: TRBV18; CDR3nt: TGTGCCAGCTCACCCGGGGCTAAGACCGATAGAGTGCACGAGCAGTACTTC; CDR3aa: CASSPGAKTDRVHEQYF
j_gene: TRBJ2-3; d_gene: TRBD2; abundance: NA; v_gene: TRBV9; CDR3nt: TGTGCCAGCAGCGTAATAGCGGGAGGGCCCACAGATACGCAGTATTTT; CDR3aa: CASSVIAGGPTDTQYF
j_gene: TRBJ2-7; d_gene: NA; abundance: NA; v_gene: TRBV27; CDR3nt: TGTGCCAGCAGTCCCCCGGGGGTCGAGCAGTACTTC; CDR3aa: CASSPPGVEQYF
j_gene: TRBJ2-7; d_gene: TRBD2; abundance: NA; v_gene: TRBV11-2; CDR3nt: TGTGCCAGCAGCTGGTCTATGAGCGGGGGGGTTTACGAGCAGTACTTC; CDR3aa: CASSWSMSGGVYEQYF
j_gene: TRBJ1-1; d_gene: NA; abundance: NA; v_gene: TRBV7-9; CDR3nt: TGTGCCAGCAGCTCGCACAGGGTCGGGACTGAAGCTTTCTTT; CDR3aa: CASSSHRVGTEAFF
j_gene: TRBJ2-1; d_gene: NA; abundance: NA; v_gene: TRBV7-6; CDR3nt: TGTGCCAGCAGCTTGTCCCCCACGCGCGGCAATGAGCAGTTCTTC; CDR3aa: CASSLSPTRGNEQFF
j_gene: TRBJ2-5; d_gene: NA; abundance: NA; v_gene: TRBV5-5; CDR3nt: TGTGCCAGCAGCTTGGTGCCAGGGAGTCAAGAGACCCAGTACTTC; CDR3aa: CASSLVPGSQETQYF
j_gene: TRBJ1-2; d_gene: NA; abundance: few; v_gene: TRBV5-6; CDR3nt: TGTGCCAGCAGCTTGAAACTGGAGTATGGCTACACCTTC; CDR3aa: CASSLKLEYGYTF
j_gene: TRBJ2-7; d_gene: TRBD1; abundance: NA; v_gene: TRBV6-5; CDR3nt: TGTGCCAGCAGACGCGGGACAGGGCCCTACGAGCAGTACTTC; CDR3aa: CASRRGTGPYEQYF
j_gene: TRBJ2-1; d_gene: NA; abundance: NA; v_gene: TRBV5-4; CDR3nt: TGTGCCGGCAGCTTGGGACCGCGCGATGAGCAGTTCTTC; CDR3aa: CAGSLGPRDEQFF
j_gene: TRBJ2-7; d_gene: TRBD1; abundance: once; v_gene: TRBV7-9; CDR3nt: TGTGCCAGCAGCCTCGACAGGGGTTACTCCTACGAGCAGTACTTC; CDR3aa: CASSLDRGYSYEQYF
j_gene: TRBJ2-7; d_gene: NA; abundance: few; v_gene: TRBV12-5; CDR3nt: TGTGCTAGTGGTTTGGGGATCGGGTACGAGCAGTACTTC; CDR3aa: CASGLGIGYEQYF
j_gene: TRBJ2-7; d_gene: TRBD2; abundance: NA; v_gene: TRBV7-9; CDR3nt: TGTGCCAGCAGCTTAAGCGGGAGGGCCCCCTACGAGCAGTACTTC; CDR3aa: CASSLSGRAPYEQYF
j_gene: TRBJ1-4; d_gene: NA; abundance: NA; v_gene: TRBV7-9; CDR3nt: TGTGCCAGCAGCTTAGAGACAGCAACTAATGAAAAACTGTTTTTT; CDR3aa: CASSLETATNEKLFF
j_gene: TRBJ2-2; d_gene: NA; abundance: NA; v_gene: TRBV10-2; CDR3nt: TGCGCCAGCAGTGATCAACCCCTGGGGAGAACCGGGGAGCTGTTTTTT; CDR3aa: CASSDQPLGRTGELFF
j_gene: TRBJ2-7; d_gene: NA; abundance: NA; v_gene: TRBV30; CDR3nt: TGTGCCTGGAGTGCGGGACTTACCTACGAGCAGTACTTC; CDR3aa: CAWSAGLTYEQYF
j_gene: TRBJ2-7; d_gene: TRBD1; abundance: NA; v_gene: TRBV2; CDR3nt: TGTGCCAGCAGTGAAGCATCGGGACAGGGGCACTACGAGCAGTACTTC; CDR3aa: CASSEASGQGHYEQYF
j_gene: TRBJ2-6; d_gene: NA; abundance: NA; v_gene: TRBV6-1; CDR3nt: TGTGCCAGCACCAGCGTCTGGGCCAACGTCCTGACTTTC; CDR3aa: CASTSVWANVLTF
j_gene: TRBJ2-7; d_gene: TRBD1; abundance: NA; v_gene: TRBV2; CDR3nt: TGTGCCAGCAGTGGGGACAGTCAGGCGCAGTACTTC; CDR3aa: CASSGDSQAQYF
j_gene: TRBJ1-1; d_gene: NA; abundance: NA; v_gene: TRBV4-1; CDR3nt: TGCGCCAGCAGCCCGGCGGGCACGGGGGGAACTGAAGCTTTCTTT; CDR3aa: CASSPAGTGGTEAFF
j_gene: TRBJ2-1; d_gene: NA; abundance: NA; v_gene: TRBV4-3; CDR3nt: TGCGCCAGCAGCCAAGGGGCAGGGTCCTACAATGAGCAGTTCTTC; CDR3aa: CASSQGAGSYNEQFF
j_gene: TRBJ2-1; d_gene: TRBD2; abundance: NA; v_gene: TRBV6-5; CDR3nt: TGTGCCAGCAGCCTTAGCGGGGTAACGTACAATGAGCAGTTCTTC; CDR3aa: CASSLSGVTYNEQFF
j_gene: TRBJ2-1; d_gene: NA; abundance: NA; v_gene: TRBV29-1; CDR3nt: TGCAGCGTTACCGGGACTGAGCAGTTCTTC; CDR3aa: CSVTGTEQFF
j_gene: TRBJ2-7; d_gene: NA; abundance: NA; v_gene: TRBV6-1; CDR3nt: TGTGCCAGCAGTGAAGGAACTCAGGGCGTGAGGGAGCAGTACTTC; CDR3aa: CASSEGTQGVREQYF
j_gene: TRBJ2-7; d_gene: NA; abundance: NA; v_gene: TRBV19; CDR3nt: TGTGCCAGTACCCCGGGTCCTTTCTACGAGCAGTACTTC; CDR3aa: CASTPGPFYEQYF
j_gene: TRBJ1-1; d_gene: NA; abundance: NA; v_gene: TRBV7-9; CDR3nt: TGTGCCAGCAGCTGGTGGACAGTTGAAGCTTTCTTT; CDR3aa: CASSWWTVEAFF
j_gene: TRBJ1-1; d_gene: NA; abundance: NA; v_gene: TRBV7-3; CDR3nt: TGTGCCAGCAGCGTCCGGACGGCGAACACTGAAGCTTTCTTT; CDR3aa: CASSVRTANTEAFF
j_gene: TRBJ2-7; d_gene: NA; abundance: NA; v_gene: TRBV27; CDR3nt: TGTGCCAGCAGTCTGATGGGGGGACTCTCCTACGAGCAGTACTTC; CDR3aa: CASSLMGGLSYEQYF
j_gene: TRBJ2-7; d_gene: NA; abundance: NA; v_gene: TRBV30; CDR3nt: TGTGCCTGGAGTGTAGGGTGGGGAACAGGGAGGGACGAGCAGTACTTC; CDR3aa: CAWSVGWGTGRDEQYF
j_gene: TRBJ2-7; d_gene: TRBD2; abundance: NA; v_gene: TRBV7-2; CDR3nt: TGTGCCAGCAGCGCTGTCCCCGGGACTACTGACGAGCAGTACTTC; CDR3aa: CASSAVPGTTDEQYF
j_gene: TRBJ2-3; d_gene: TRBD1; abundance: NA; v_gene: TRBV27; CDR3nt: TGTGCCAGCCGACAGGGTGGCACAGATACGCAGTATTTT; CDR3aa: CASRQGGTDTQYF
j_gene: TRBJ2-5; d_gene: TRBD2; abundance: NA; v_gene: TRBV2; CDR3nt: TGTGCCAGCAGCCTCGGGACTAGCGGACAAGAGACCCAGTACTTC; CDR3aa: CASSLGTSGQETQYF